The 6 T cell receptor beta chains below all came from one sample that was sequenced in a study of CD8+ T cells in alopecia areata. Cells from pooled cutaneous lymph nodes were sorted by CD4, CD8alpha, NKG2D, NKG2ACE and other markers. It was cDNA, reverse transcribed from extracted RNA, that served as the sequencing template. TCRdb's copy holds only in-frame clones and misses some; the assay was immunoSEQ multiplex PCR. The data list over 250,000 clones, none observed once; more than 1% falls to the top ten. Sequenced material: CD4+ T cells sorted from a lymph node. These receptors were taken from a C3H/HeJ mouse with alopecia areata. The mice in this strain carry MHC haplotype H2-k.

This clone showed up just a few times. Here the gene names and germline are mouse. CDR3 bases read: TGTGCCAGCCGAGGCTGGGGGGGCTTGGACACCGGG. Its protein product is CASRGWGGLDTG. The entire CDR3 sequence reads CASRGWGGLDTGQLYF. The gene calls are TRBV13-2 and TRBJ2-2, with 10 positions matching TRBD2. The read is 4 residues too short to cover the CDR3 end, so that end is filled in from the germline J gene. Trimming at V came to 7 bases and at J to 3 bases, leaving 9 bases not matched to a gene. This CDR3 comprises 16 residues. CDR1 is NNHNN, CDR2 SYGAGS, per germline (reference sequence).

As concerns this clone: The gene symbols are mouse symbols. The CDR3 extends 4 residues past the end of the read, so its final part is completed from the germline J gene. The gene calls are TRBV13-3 and TRBJ1-2; 7 bases align to TRBD1. After removal of 5 bases from V and 4 bases from J, the junction contained 8 bases not matched to a gene. Germline CDR1 NNHDY, CDR2 SYVADS. The CDR3 spans 14 residues. The CDR3 reads CASRGGGAGSDYTF. CDR3 DNA (partial): TGTGCCAGCAGGGGAGGGGGCGCTGGCTCC.

This clone was found a few times. The genes are named according to mouse. Sequencing ends 4 residues short of the CDR3 end; the germline J gene provides the rest. The V and J genes are TRBV4 and TRBJ1-1; D remains unclear. The germline CDR1 and CDR2 sequences are LGHDT and YNNKQL (reference sequence). V lost 3 bases and J lost 0, with 5 bases in between. The CDR3 runs 13 residues. The sequenced CDR3 bases are TGTGCCAGCAGCTACAGTGCAAACACA. Translation gives CASSYSANT. From start to end, the CDR3 is CASSYSANTEVFF. Together with reference TRBV4 and TRBJ1-1, the CDR3 gives the full variable domain: ETAVFQTPNYHVTQVGNEVSFNCKQTLGHDTMYWYKQDSKKLLKIMFSYNNKQLIVNETVPRRFSPQSSDKAHLNLRIKSVEPEDSAVYLCASSYSANTEVFFGKGTRLTVV.

There are a few counts of this clone. The gene names given are mouse names. Read data end 4 residues before the CDR3 end; the end is taken from the germline J gene. Within the sample, other DNA sequences also encode this same CDR3. V is TRBV1 and J is TRBJ2-1, with TRBD1 as a possible D gene (5 bases). Germline V gene data show CDR1 as NSQYPW and CDR2 as LRSPGD (reference sequence). The CDR3 runs 14 residues. Trimming left V 3 bases short and J 1 base short, with 7 bases between. The DNA read from the CDR3 is TGCACCTGCAGTGCTCGACAGAACTATGCT. Protein: CTCSARQNYA. The entire CDR3 is CTCSARQNYAEQFF.

In this sample, this clone turned up a few times. Each gene name is a mouse one. From the germline J gene comes the end of the CDR3, since the read stops 4 residues before it. This CDR3 is also generated by other DNA sequences in the sample. J is TRBJ2-5 and V is TRBV5; TRBD2 agrees at 7 bases. This CDR3 region has 13 residues. V was pared by 4 bases and J by 3 bases, with 1 base of the junction left unmatched. Germline assignment: CDR1 LGHNA and CDR2 YNLKQL (reference sequence). CDR3: CASSPGGQDTQYF. The covered CDR3 bases are TGTGCCAGCAGCCCGGGGGGGCAAGAC.

As for this clone: All gene names here are mouse names. The read terminates 4 residues before the CDR3 end, so the remaining end is supplied by the germline J gene. This chain connects TRBV3 to TRBJ1-2; 8 nucleotides match TRBD1. With 3 bases clipped from V and 0 bases from J, the junction kept 6 bases outside the gene matches. Germline V CDR1 and CDR2: SNHLY, FYNGKV (reference sequence). CDR3 length: 16 amino acids. The CDR3 bases that were read are TGTGCCAGCAGCTTTAACCCGACAGGGGCAAACTCC. Protein sequence: CASSFNPTGANS. In full, the CDR3 reads CASSFNPTGANSDYTF.